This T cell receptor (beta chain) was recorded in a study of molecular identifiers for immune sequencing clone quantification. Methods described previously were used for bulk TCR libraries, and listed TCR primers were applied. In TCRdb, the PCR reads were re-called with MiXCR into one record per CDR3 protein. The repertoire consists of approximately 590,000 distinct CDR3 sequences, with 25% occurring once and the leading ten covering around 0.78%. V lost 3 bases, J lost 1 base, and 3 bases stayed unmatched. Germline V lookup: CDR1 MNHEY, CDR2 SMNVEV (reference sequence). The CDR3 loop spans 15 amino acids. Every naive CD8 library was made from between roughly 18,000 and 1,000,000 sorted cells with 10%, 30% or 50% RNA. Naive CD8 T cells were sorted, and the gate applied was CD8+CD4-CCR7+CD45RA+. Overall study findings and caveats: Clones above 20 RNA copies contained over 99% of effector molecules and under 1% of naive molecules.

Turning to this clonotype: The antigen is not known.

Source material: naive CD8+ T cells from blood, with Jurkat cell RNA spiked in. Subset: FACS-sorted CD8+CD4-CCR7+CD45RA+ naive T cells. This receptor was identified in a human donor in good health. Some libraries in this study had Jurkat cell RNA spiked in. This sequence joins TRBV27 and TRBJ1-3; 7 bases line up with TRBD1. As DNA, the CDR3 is TGTGCCAGCAGTTTGCAGGGGGGATCTGGAAACACCATATATTTT. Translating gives CASSLQGGSGNTIYF.